Listed here are 26 T cell receptor beta chains from one sample, sequenced in a study of T cell clonotyping in hematopoietic cell transplantation. Time point reported: recipient sample about 28 days before transplant, after cytoreduction. TCRdb keeps only in-frame clones here, not all; method: immunoSEQ multiplex PCR. Of 45,000 to 60,000 clones in the sample, 86% are singletons; the top ten hold 5.5% to 7%. Sequenced here: peripheral blood mononuclear cells, sampled before stem cell transplant. These receptors came from a man aged 55 to 70 with biphenotypic leukemia. Some clones in this sample may be carry-over from other donors' samples.

This clone was found once. The chain joins TRBV27 to TRBJ2-7, with a tentative D call TRBD1 (6 bases). The CDR3 is made up of 16 amino acids. The germline gives CDR1 MNHEY, CDR2 SMNVEV (reference sequence). Trimming cost V 5 bases and J 0 bases, with 17 bases left between them. CDR3 residues: CASSLRGTLASYEQYF. The CDR3 bases are TGTGCCAGCAGTCTAAGGGGGACGCTCGCCTCCTACGAGCAGTACTTC.

The V call is TRBV28, the J call TRBJ2-1, with TRBD2 matching over 12 bases. CDR1 is MDHEN and CDR2 is SYDVKM in the germline V gene. The CDR3 extends over 17 amino acids. V lost 4 bases to trimming and J lost 6 bases; unmatched junction nucleotides: 10. The CDR3 is CASSYPFLAGGPNEQFF. The CDR3 nucleotides read TGTGCCAGCAGTTACCCCTTCCTAGCGGGAGGGCCCAATGAGCAGTTCTTC.

The V and J genes are TRBV5-1 and TRBJ2-7; weak D call: TRBD2 (6 bases). The CDR3 has 12 amino acids. The V end was cut by 4 bases, the J end by 4 bases, with 9 bases between. CDR1 SGHRS and CDR2 YFSETQ come from the germline V gene. The CDR3 here is CASSGDFYEQYF. Written as DNA, the CDR3 is TGCGCCAGCAGCGGGGACTTTTACGAGCAGTACTTC.

The chain links TRBV9 to TRBJ1-2; no reliable D call. V lost 1 base, J lost 4 bases, and 11 bases lay in between. The CDR3 sequence is 14 residues long. Germline-derived CDR1 and CDR2 are SGDLS and YYNGEE. The CDR3, as DNA: TGTGCCAGCAGCGTACATGAGGGCCCCTATGGCTACACCTTC. It is translated as CASSVHEGPYGYTF.

This clone was seen just once. J is TRBJ1-1 and V is TRBV6-5, with a weak D call TRBD1 (5 bases). Per germline, CDR1 MNHEY and CDR2 SVGAGI. The CDR3 covers 14 residues. Trimming took off 3 bases at V and 9 bases at J, with 17 bases between the two ends. CDR3 in amino acids: CASSYWDSGGKAFF. The CDR3 nucleotides read TGTGCCAGCAGTTATTGGGACTCCGGCGGAAAAGCTTTCTTT.

CDR3 loop: CASSGRTGDQPQHF. The CDR3 DNA reads TGTGCCAGCAGCGGGAGGACAGGGGATCAGCCCCAGCATTTT. The chain has TRBV2 and TRBJ1-5; 9 bases agree with TRBD1. The CDR3 covers 14 residues. J lost 5 bases, V lost 6 bases, and 5 bases had no gene match. Germline V gives CDR1 SNHLY, CDR2 FYNNEI.

Here the CDR3 DNA reads TGTGCCAGCAGTTTATCCGGGACAGGGTTAGACGAGCAGTACTTC. It specifies CASSLSGTGLDEQYF. The chain combines TRBV28 with TRBJ2-7, with TRBD1 matching 9 bases. V lost 1 base, J lost 5 bases, and 6 bases stayed unmatched. CDR1 and CDR2 from the germline V gene are MDHEN and SYDVKM. The CDR3 has 15 amino acids.

The chain is built from TRBV5-4 and TRBJ2-7; 14 nucleotides match TRBD2. Unmatched junction bases numbered 11, after V lost 8 bases and J lost 4 bases. CDR3 size: 16 residues. Germline V gene data show CDR1 as SGHNT and CDR2 as YYREEE (reference sequence). For the CDR3, the DNA is TGTGCCAGTCGCCCGGGACTAGCGGGAGACAAATACGAGCAGTACTTC. This codes for CASRPGLAGDKYEQYF.

The chain has TRBV19 and TRBJ2-7, with TRBD1 matching over 7 bases. Trimming cost V 9 bases and J 5 bases; bases outside gene matches: 7. CDR1 is LNHDA, CDR2 SQIVND, per germline (reference sequence). The CDR3 is 12 residues long. CDR3 sequence reads: CASSTGFHEQYF. The CDR3 DNA is TGTGCCAGCTCGACAGGGTTCCACGAGCAGTACTTC. Looking up the rest from reference TRBV19 and TRBJ2-7 gives the full variable domain: DGGITQSPKYLFRKEGQNVTLSCEQNLNHDAMYWYRQDPGQGLRLIYYSQIVNDFQKGDIAEGYSVSREKKESFPLTVTSAQKNPTAFYLCASSTGFHEQYFGPGTRLTVT.

The chain employs TRBV18 and TRBJ1-5; 8 positions match TRBD1. The length of the CDR3 is 15 residues. Germline V gene data show CDR1 as KGHSH and CDR2 as LQKENI. V lost 4 bases, J lost 5 bases, and 7 bases stayed unmatched. The CDR3 loop reads CASSLGQGTYQPQHF. CDR3 in DNA: TGTGCCAGCTCACTTGGACAGGGAACCTATCAGCCCCAGCATTTT.

V gene TRBV30 combines with J gene TRBJ2-7; 7 bases are shared with TRBD1. Germline values: CDR1 GTSNPN, CDR2 SVGIG (reference sequence). The CDR3 has 14 amino acids. Unmatched junction bases numbered 5, after V lost 1 base and J lost 2 bases. Here the CDR3 reads CAWSGGTAPYEQYF. The CDR3 DNA reads as TGTGCCTGGAGTGGAGGGACAGCTCCCTACGAGCAGTACTTC.

The rearrangement joins TRBV7-2 to TRBJ2-7, with 7 positions matching TRBD1. The CDR3 is 13 amino acids. Trimming removed 4 bases from V and 6 bases from J; junction bases left unmatched: 6. Germline V lookup: CDR1 SGHTA, CDR2 FQGNSA. The CDR3 nucleotides are TGTGCCAGCAGCTCCCGGACAGGCCTCGAGCAGTACTTC. Residues: CASSSRTGLEQYF.

The rearrangement links TRBV27 to TRBJ1-2, with a weak D call TRBD1 (6 bases). Trimming pared 6 bases from V and 4 bases from J, leaving 18 bases between. The CDR3 consists of 15 residues. CDR1 and CDR2 from the germline V gene are MNHEY and SMNVEV (reference sequence). The DNA of the CDR3 is TGTGCCAGCAGCGCCTTGGGGGGGCGGGGCTATGGCTACACCTTC. This encodes CASSALGGRGYGYTF.

This chain uses TRBV30 with TRBJ2-1; 9 bases line up with TRBD2. Losses at the gene ends were 4 bases for V and 6 bases for J; bases not matched to a gene: 7. Germline CDR1 reads GTSNPN; CDR2 reads SVGIG (reference sequence). This CDR3 comprises 14 residues. CDR3 nucleotides: TGTGCCTGGACCGTAGCGGGAGAACGCAATGAGCAGTTCTTC. It translates to CAWTVAGERNEQFF.

The chain has TRBV30 and TRBJ2-3; 11 nucleotides line up with TRBD2. Trimming removed 2 bases from V and 1 base from J; junction bases left unmatched: 2. The CDR3 runs to 15 residues. Germline values: CDR1 GTSNPN, CDR2 SVGIG (reference sequence). In nucleotides, the CDR3 is TGTGCCTGGAGTCAGGGACTAGCGGGCACAGATACGCAGTATTTT. Amino acids: CAWSQGLAGTDTQYF.

In this sample, this clone turned up once. This sequence joins TRBV28 and TRBJ2-2; TRBD1 matches 7 bases. CDR3 length: 14 amino acids. Looked up from germline, CDR1 is MDHEN and CDR2 is SYDVKM. The V segment lost 3 bases and the J segment 6 bases; nucleotides outside the gene matches: 4. CDR3 sequence (DNA): TGTGCCAGCAGTTTCACAGGGGAAGCCGGGGAGCTGTTTTTT. This gives the protein CASSFTGEAGELFF.

This clone appeared a single time. J is TRBJ1-2 and V is TRBV30; 7 nucleotides agree with TRBD1. CDR3 length: 15 amino acids. V lost 7 bases, J lost 4 bases, and 15 bases stayed unmatched. Germline lookup yields CDR1 GTSNPN and CDR2 SVGIG (reference sequence). CDR3 DNA sequence: TGTGCCTCCCGCGGAGGGACAGATCGTCTCTATGGCTACACCTTC. Amino acids: CASRGGTDRLYGYTF.

J is TRBJ2-5 and V is TRBV27, with unresolved D. This CDR3 is 13 amino acids long. Germline V lookup: CDR1 MNHEY, CDR2 SMNVEV (reference sequence). V lost 3 bases, J lost 5 bases, and 10 bases lay in between. DNA of the CDR3: TGTGCCAGCAGTTTCAAGCGACTGGAGACCCAGTACTTC. It yields the protein CASSFKRLETQYF.

This rearrangement joins TRBV7-2 to TRBJ2-5; D gene unclear. The CDR3 is 14 residues long. The V and J ends lost 3 bases and 4 bases respectively, with 12 bases between them. Germline V CDR1 and CDR2: SGHTA, FQGNSA. CDR3 DNA: TGTGCCAGCAGCTTCGGTGGGGAAGTAGAGACCCAGTACTTC. Its protein is CASSFGGEVETQYF.

For the CDR3, the DNA is TGTGCCAGCAGCTTAATGGCCGGGACGGGTCAGGCGCAGTATTTT. Translated, it gives CASSLMAGTGQAQYF. V usage is TRBV11-2 and J usage is TRBJ2-3; either TRBD1 or TRBD2 may supply D (5 bases each). Per the germline V gene, CDR1 is SGHAT and CDR2 is FQNNGV. This CDR3 has 15 amino acids. V was cut by 2 bases and J by 10 bases, with 19 bases left in between.

The chain links TRBV4-3 to TRBJ2-1; 15 bases are a match to TRBD2. The germline gives CDR1 LGHNA, CDR2 YSLEER. V trimming: 5 bases; J trimming: 4 bases; junction bases outside the gene matches: 3. The CDR3 spans 16 residues. CDR3 in DNA: TGCGCCAGCAGCAAGGGGACTAGCGGGAGGTACAATGAGCAGTTCTTC. Protein product: CASSKGTSGRYNEQFF.

This clone was observed a handful of times. The genes are TRBV5-5 and TRBJ2-3; no firm D call. Germline CDR1 and CDR2: SGHKS and YYEKEE (reference sequence). V was pared by 2 bases and J by 3 bases, with 16 bases between. The CDR3 length is 16 residues. In DNA form, the CDR3 reads TGTGCCAGCAGCTTAGCCCCCGGTCAGTGGACAGATACGCAGTATTTT. Translation gives CASSLAPGQWTDTQYF.

This clone has only a few counts. The genes are TRBV30 and TRBJ2-3, with D unresolved. This CDR3 has 14 amino acids. Looked up from germline, CDR1 is GTSNPN and CDR2 is SVGIG (reference sequence). V was trimmed by 2 bases and J by 2 bases, leaving 11 bases between them. CDR3 in DNA: TGTGCCTGGAGTAAGGATCTCCTCACAGATACGCAGTATTTT. Residues: CAWSKDLLTDTQYF.

This rearrangement joins TRBV6-6 to TRBJ1-1; no clear D. V was clipped by 0 bases and J by 4 bases, with 12 bases between them. The length of the CDR3 is 15 residues. CDR1 MNHNY and CDR2 SVGAGI come from the germline V gene (reference sequence). The CDR3 sequence: CASSYSPTESTEAFF. As DNA, the CDR3 is TGTGCCAGCAGTTACTCGCCGACGGAGAGCACTGAAGCTTTCTTT.

The chain couples TRBV30 to TRBJ1-2, with 8 bases matching TRBD1. V lost 3 bases to trimming and J lost 5 bases; unmatched junction nucleotides: 5. The germline V gene encodes CDR1 GTSNPN and CDR2 SVGIG (reference sequence). CDR3 size: 13 residues. CDR3 DNA sequence: TGTGCCTGGAGGGGGGACAGGTCGTATGGCTACACCTTC. Protein sequence: CAWRGDRSYGYTF.

The chain employs TRBV5-1 and TRBJ1-5, with D perhaps matching TRBD1 (5 bases). Germline V lookup: CDR1 SGHRS, CDR2 YFSETQ. CDR3 length: 15 amino acids. The germline V and J ends were trimmed by 4 bases and 4 bases, with 15 bases remaining between them. The CDR3 protein is CASSPDGGENQPQHF. For the CDR3, the DNA is TGCGCCAGCAGCCCGGACGGGGGGGAAAATCAGCCCCAGCATTTT.